This T cell receptor (beta chain) was observed in a study of beta chain features in type 1 diabetes. The V end was cut by 6 bases, the J end by 3 bases, with 10 bases between. This CDR3 region has 13 residues. Germline V gene lookup returns CDR1 SGHNT and CDR2 YYREEE (reference sequence). Expressed TCRB transcripts were sequenced because the isolated RNA had all been reverse transcribed beforehand. Generated by immunoSEQ multiplex PCR, the TCRdb table keeps only in-frame clones and is missing some. Of 310,000 or so clones listed, roughly 8% are singletons. CD4+ naive, central memory, regulatory and stem cell-like memory cells were sorted via CD45RO/CCR7/CD25/CD127/CD95/CD27.

Sample: central memory CD4+ T cells from blood. The receptor's source is a woman younger than 35 in good health. The chain recombines TRBV5-4 with TRBJ2-1; tentatively, D is TRBD2 (6 bases). CDR3 DNA sequence: TGTGCCAGCAAACTAGCCGTCTACAATGAGCAGTTCTTC. It is translated as CASKLAVYNEQFF.